This is a list of T cell receptor beta chains from one sample in a study of cytomegalovirus exposure and HLA in healthy donors. Sequencing used immunoSEQ multiplex PCR; TCRdb keeps in-frame clones, though not all of them. The sample holds about 120,000 clones, roughly 87% seen once. Source material: PBMCs. These TCRs come from a woman under 30 in good health and CMV-seronegative. CDR3s include the opening cysteine and the closing phenylalanine or tryptophan. Each record gives: J gene, D gene, clone size, V gene, CDR3 protein, CDR3 DNA. The D gene is left open where the match is weak. Where a row states a size, it is once, few, many or the class of an expanded clone; other rows omit it.

j_gene: TRBJ2-1; d_gene: TRBD2; abundance: NA; v_gene: TRBV27; CDR3aa: CASSSLAGGWDEQFF; CDR3nt: TGTGCCAGCAGTAGTCTAGCGGGAGGCTGGGATGAGCAGTTCTTC
j_gene: TRBJ2-3; d_gene: TRBD1; abundance: NA; v_gene: TRBV6-5; CDR3aa: CARTPRGRGDTQYF; CDR3nt: TGTGCCAGGACCCCCAGGGGGCGCGGAGATACGCAGTATTTT
j_gene: TRBJ2-2; d_gene: NA; abundance: few; v_gene: TRBV9; CDR3aa: CASSVGRAGELFF; CDR3nt: TGTGCCAGCAGCGTAGGTCGGGCCGGGGAGCTGTTTTTT
j_gene: TRBJ1-1; d_gene: TRBD1; abundance: NA; v_gene: TRBV18; CDR3aa: CASLTGGGTEAFF; CDR3nt: TGTGCCAGCTTAACAGGGGGAGGCACTGAAGCTTTCTTT
j_gene: TRBJ1-1; d_gene: TRBD1; abundance: few; v_gene: TRBV7-8; CDR3aa: CASSTGTVNTEAFF; CDR3nt: TGTGCCAGCAGCACCGGGACAGTTAACACTGAAGCTTTCTTT
j_gene: TRBJ1-2; d_gene: TRBD1; abundance: NA; v_gene: TRBV6-1; CDR3aa: CASSMRDREYGYTF; CDR3nt: TGTGCCAGCAGTATGCGGGACAGGGAGTATGGCTACACCTTC
j_gene: TRBJ2-2; d_gene: NA; abundance: NA; v_gene: TRBV11-2; CDR3aa: CASSSAGNTGELFF; CDR3nt: TGTGCCAGCAGCTCGGCAGGGAACACCGGGGAGCTGTTTTTT
j_gene: TRBJ1-4; d_gene: NA; abundance: NA; v_gene: TRBV2; CDR3aa: CASGTWDEKLFF; CDR3nt: TGTGCCTCCGGGACTTGGGATGAAAAACTGTTTTTT
j_gene: TRBJ1-3; d_gene: TRBD1; abundance: NA; v_gene: TRBV4-3; CDR3aa: CASSFDRGPGNTIYF; CDR3nt: TGCGCCAGCAGCTTCGACAGGGGGCCTGGAAACACCATATATTTT
j_gene: TRBJ2-1; d_gene: TRBD1; abundance: NA; v_gene: TRBV7-6; CDR3aa: CASSSGGAWNEQFF; CDR3nt: TGTGCCAGCAGCTCAGGGGGCGCGTGGAATGAGCAGTTCTTC
j_gene: TRBJ1-6; d_gene: TRBD1; abundance: NA; v_gene: TRBV27; CDR3aa: CASSRTGTGPSPLHF; CDR3nt: TGTGCCAGCAGTCGAACCGGGACAGGGCCTTCACCCCTCCACTTT
j_gene: TRBJ1-2; d_gene: NA; abundance: NA; v_gene: TRBV18; CDR3aa: CASSPLSVRVTNYGYTF; CDR3nt: TGTGCCAGCTCACCACTGTCTGTCAGGGTTACAAACTATGGCTACACCTTC
j_gene: TRBJ1-1; d_gene: NA; abundance: NA; v_gene: TRBV4-2; CDR3aa: CASSQEGANRRAFF; CDR3nt: TGTGCCAGCAGCCAAGAAGGGGCTAACCGAAGGGCTTTCTTT
j_gene: TRBJ2-3; d_gene: NA; abundance: NA; v_gene: TRBV6-1; CDR3aa: CASSGANSDTQYF; CDR3nt: TGTGCCAGCAGTGGCGCCAACTCAGATACGCAGTATTTT
j_gene: TRBJ1-1; d_gene: NA; abundance: few; v_gene: TRBV19; CDR3aa: CASSPRRGANTEAFF; CDR3nt: TGTGCCAGTAGTCCACGAAGGGGCGCCAACACTGAAGCTTTCTTT
j_gene: TRBJ2-2; d_gene: TRBD1; abundance: NA; v_gene: TRBV11-2; CDR3aa: CASSRRTGETGELFF; CDR3nt: TGTGCCAGCAGCCGGAGGACAGGGGAAACCGGGGAGCTGTTTTTT
j_gene: TRBJ2-3; d_gene: NA; abundance: once; v_gene: TRBV7-2; CDR3aa: CASSLDWTSTDTQYF; CDR3nt: TGTGCCAGCAGCTTAGATTGGACTAGCACAGATACGCAGTATTTT
j_gene: TRBJ1-6; d_gene: NA; abundance: NA; v_gene: TRBV6-5; CDR3aa: CASSYRVGNSPLHF; CDR3nt: TGTGCCAGCAGTTATCGGGTCGGAAATTCACCCCTCCACTTT
j_gene: TRBJ1-1; d_gene: NA; abundance: NA; v_gene: TRBV7-8; CDR3aa: CASSLLQGLNTEAFF; CDR3nt: TGTGCCAGCAGCTTACTCCAGGGGTTGAACACTGAAGCTTTCTTT
j_gene: TRBJ2-2; d_gene: TRBD1; abundance: NA; v_gene: TRBV11-1; CDR3aa: CAGASGGSNTGELFF; CDR3nt: TGTGCCGGTGCTTCAGGGGGCTCGAACACCGGGGAGCTGTTTTTT
j_gene: TRBJ1-4; d_gene: NA; abundance: NA; v_gene: TRBV6-5; CDR3aa: CASRRQGGGEKLFF; CDR3nt: TGTGCCAGCAGGCGCCAGGGCGGGGGTGAAAAACTGTTTTTT
j_gene: TRBJ2-5; d_gene: NA; abundance: NA; v_gene: TRBV7-2; CDR3aa: CASSSRGTTKDQETQYF; CDR3nt: TGTGCCAGCAGCTCGAGGGGGACAACGAAGGACCAAGAGACCCAGTACTTC
j_gene: TRBJ2-1; d_gene: TRBD2; abundance: NA; v_gene: TRBV9; CDR3aa: CASSVQRGLANEQFF; CDR3nt: TGTGCCAGCAGCGTACAGCGGGGACTAGCCAATGAGCAGTTCTTC
j_gene: TRBJ1-5; d_gene: NA; abundance: NA; v_gene: TRBV19; CDR3aa: CASSRDSPNNQPQHF; CDR3nt: TGTGCCAGTAGCAGAGACAGTCCTAACAATCAGCCCCAGCATTTT
j_gene: TRBJ1-4; d_gene: NA; abundance: NA; v_gene: TRBV4-1; CDR3aa: CASSTDPRQPCNEKLFF; CDR3nt: TGCGCCAGCAGCACAGACCCGCGACAGCCTTGTAATGAAAAACTGTTTTTT
j_gene: TRBJ1-6; d_gene: NA; abundance: NA; v_gene: TRBV4-3; CDR3aa: CASSQLAGKRVGSPLHF; CDR3nt: TGCGCCAGCAGCCAATTGGCCGGGAAACGAGTGGGTTCACCCCTCCACTTT
j_gene: TRBJ2-2; d_gene: NA; abundance: NA; v_gene: TRBV2; CDR3aa: CASKGSSGNTGELFF; CDR3nt: TGTGCCAGCAAAGGGAGTAGTGGGAACACCGGGGAGCTGTTTTTT
j_gene: TRBJ2-1; d_gene: TRBD2; abundance: once; v_gene: TRBV30; CDR3aa: CAWTRTSVWDEQFF; CDR3nt: TGTGCCTGGACCCGGACTAGCGTATGGGATGAGCAGTTCTTC
j_gene: TRBJ2-7; d_gene: NA; abundance: NA; v_gene: TRBV21-1; CDR3aa: CASTGNGRNRRNEQYF; CDR3nt: TGTGCCAGCACCGGAAACGGGAGAAACAGGAGAAACGAGCAGTACTTC
j_gene: TRBJ1-3; d_gene: NA; abundance: NA; v_gene: TRBV7-9; CDR3aa: CASSRTGGPGNTIYF; CDR3nt: TGTGCCAGCAGCCGCACGGGAGGGCCTGGAAACACCATATATTTT
j_gene: TRBJ1-3; d_gene: NA; abundance: NA; v_gene: TRBV6-1; CDR3aa: CAARKTVGNTIYF; CDR3nt: TGTGCCGCCCGAAAGACAGTTGGAAACACCATATATTTT
j_gene: TRBJ2-1; d_gene: NA; abundance: NA; v_gene: TRBV28; CDR3aa: CASSFGTDYNEQFF; CDR3nt: TGTGCCAGCAGTTTTGGGACTGACTACAATGAGCAGTTCTTC
j_gene: TRBJ2-3; d_gene: TRBD2; abundance: NA; v_gene: TRBV5-1; CDR3aa: CASSFWSSGKTDTQYF; CDR3nt: TGCGCCAGCAGCTTCTGGTCTAGCGGTAAAACAGATACGCAGTATTTT
j_gene: TRBJ1-5; d_gene: NA; abundance: once; v_gene: TRBV6-1; CDR3aa: CASSDVRVRNQPQHF; CDR3nt: TGTGCCAGCAGTGACGTCAGGGTACGCAATCAGCCCCAGCATTTT
j_gene: TRBJ2-7; d_gene: TRBD1; abundance: NA; v_gene: TRBV5-1; CDR3aa: CASRKQGANSYEQYF; CDR3nt: TGCGCCAGCAGGAAACAGGGGGCCAACTCCTACGAGCAGTACTTC
j_gene: TRBJ1-2; d_gene: TRBD1; abundance: NA; v_gene: TRBV6-5; CDR3aa: CASSYSTGRGYTF; CDR3nt: TGTGCCAGTAGTTACTCGACAGGGCGGGGCTACACCTTC
j_gene: TRBJ1-4; d_gene: NA; abundance: NA; v_gene: TRBV18; CDR3aa: CASSRGQLNEKLFF; CDR3nt: TGTGCCAGCTCACGAGGACAGCTCAATGAAAAACTGTTTTTT
j_gene: TRBJ2-7; d_gene: NA; abundance: NA; v_gene: TRBV18; CDR3aa: CASSPSQGTGVYEQYF; CDR3nt: TGTGCCAGCTCACCCTCACAGGGGACGGGGGTGTACGAGCAGTACTTC
j_gene: TRBJ1-4; d_gene: NA; abundance: NA; v_gene: TRBV5-4; CDR3aa: CASSQGRGEKLFF; CDR3nt: TGTGCCAGCAGTCAGGGAAGGGGTGAAAAACTGTTTTTT
j_gene: TRBJ1-2; d_gene: NA; abundance: NA; v_gene: TRBV6-4; CDR3aa: CASSDSAAGAYGYTF; CDR3nt: TGTGCCAGCAGTGACTCCGCGGCAGGGGCCTATGGCTACACCTTC
j_gene: TRBJ2-7; d_gene: NA; abundance: NA; v_gene: TRBV4-1; CDR3aa: CASSLDSSYEQYF; CDR3nt: TGCGCCAGCAGCTTGGACAGCTCCTACGAGCAGTACTTC
j_gene: TRBJ2-7; d_gene: NA; abundance: NA; v_gene: TRBV18; CDR3aa: CASSQQGSYEQYF; CDR3nt: TGTGCCAGCTCACAACAGGGTTCCTACGAGCAGTACTTC
j_gene: TRBJ1-6; d_gene: NA; abundance: NA; v_gene: TRBV4-2; CDR3aa: CASTTRNSPLHF; CDR3nt: TGTGCCAGTACAACTAGGAATTCACCCCTCCACTTT
j_gene: TRBJ2-3; d_gene: TRBD2; abundance: NA; v_gene: TRBV2; CDR3aa: CASSARASGGALNQYF; CDR3nt: TGTGCCAGCAGTGCCAGGGCTAGCGGAGGGGCTCTAAACCAGTATTTT
j_gene: TRBJ1-2; d_gene: NA; abundance: NA; v_gene: TRBV4-3; CDR3aa: CASSQDSWRVDGYTF; CDR3nt: TGCGCCAGCAGCCAAGACTCGTGGAGAGTCGATGGCTACACCTTC
j_gene: TRBJ2-1; d_gene: TRBD2; abundance: NA; v_gene: TRBV7-8; CDR3aa: CASSLVAGGAYNEQFF; CDR3nt: TGTGCCAGCAGCTTAGTAGCGGGGGGCGCCTACAATGAGCAGTTCTTC
j_gene: TRBJ1-1; d_gene: NA; abundance: NA; v_gene: TRBV9; CDR3aa: CASSVGRYNTEAFF; CDR3nt: TGTGCCAGCAGCGTAGGGAGGTATAACACTGAAGCTTTCTTT
j_gene: TRBJ2-1; d_gene: NA; abundance: few; v_gene: TRBV27; CDR3aa: CASSIGQLISYNEQFF; CDR3nt: TGTGCCAGCAGTATAGGACAGCTGATTTCCTACAATGAGCAGTTCTTC
j_gene: TRBJ1-1; d_gene: NA; abundance: NA; v_gene: TRBV6-5; CDR3aa: CASSYSERMIEAFF; CDR3nt: TGTGCCAGCAGTTACTCGGAGCGTATGATTGAAGCTTTCTTT
j_gene: TRBJ2-7; d_gene: TRBD1; abundance: once; v_gene: TRBV9; CDR3aa: CASSEGGQGYEQYF; CDR3nt: TGTGCCAGCAGCGAAGGGGGACAGGGCTACGAGCAGTACTTC
j_gene: TRBJ1-1; d_gene: TRBD1; abundance: NA; v_gene: TRBV6-6; CDR3aa: CASSSGQGATEAFF; CDR3nt: TGTGCCAGCAGCTCGGGACAGGGGGCCACTGAAGCTTTCTTT
j_gene: TRBJ1-4; d_gene: NA; abundance: NA; v_gene: TRBV7-9; CDR3aa: CASSFSPGTEKLFF; CDR3nt: TGTGCCAGCAGCTTTTCCCCAGGAACTGAAAAACTGTTTTTT
j_gene: TRBJ2-7; d_gene: NA; abundance: NA; v_gene: TRBV5-6; CDR3aa: CASSLQGPYEQYF; CDR3nt: TGTGCCAGCAGCCTACAGGGACCCTACGAGCAGTACTTC